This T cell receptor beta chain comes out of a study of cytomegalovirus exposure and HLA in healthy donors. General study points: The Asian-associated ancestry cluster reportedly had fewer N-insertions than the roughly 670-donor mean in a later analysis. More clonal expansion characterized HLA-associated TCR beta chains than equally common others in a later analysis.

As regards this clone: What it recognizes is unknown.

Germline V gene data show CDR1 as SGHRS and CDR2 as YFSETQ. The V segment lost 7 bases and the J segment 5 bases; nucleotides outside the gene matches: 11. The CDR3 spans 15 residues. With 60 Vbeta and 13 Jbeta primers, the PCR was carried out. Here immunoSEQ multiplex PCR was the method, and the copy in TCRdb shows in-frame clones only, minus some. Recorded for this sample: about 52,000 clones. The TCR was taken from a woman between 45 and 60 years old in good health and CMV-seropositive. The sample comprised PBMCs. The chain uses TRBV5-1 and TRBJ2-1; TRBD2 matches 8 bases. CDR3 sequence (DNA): TGCGCCAGCGGTAAAAGCGGGAGTACCCACAATGAGCAGTTCTTC. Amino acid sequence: CASGKSGSTHNEQFF.